These T cell receptor beta chains were read from a single sample in a study of T cell responses to AZD1222 COVID-19 vaccine. Sequencing used immunoSEQ multiplex PCR; TCRdb keeps in-frame clones, though not all of them. The table lists more than 85,000 clones, over 90% of them singletons. Sequencing was performed on peripheral blood, taken 28 days after the second AZD1222 dose. These receptors all stem from an adult who received the AZD1222 COVID-19 vaccine. The CDR3 runs from the conserved cysteine through the conserved F or W.

J	V	CDR3
TRBJ1-1	TRBV19	CASSLRVNTEAFF
TRBJ1-5	TRBV6-6	CASSPRKRRGGNQPQHF
TRBJ2-1	TRBV10-3	CLAGGNNEQFF
TRBJ1-4	TRBV27	CASRQTNEKLFF
TRBJ1-2	TRBV6-1	CASSGGMRAGASYGYTF
TRBJ2-1	TRBV12-5	CASGLYERGVYNEQFF
TRBJ1-5	TRBV5-1	CASSPLSSNQPQHF
TRBJ1-2	TRBV29-1	CSVEGQLTGYTF
TRBJ1-2	TRBV2	CASSSSGTPGGDDGYTF
TRBJ1-3	TRBV7-8	CASSLGPDSSGNTIYF
TRBJ1-1	TRBV6-5	CASRGPGQVYTEAFF
TRBJ1-2	TRBV3-1/TRBV3-2	CASSQGGAGVTIYGYTF
TRBJ2-2	TRBV4-2	CASSQAPGQGVTGELFF
TRBJ1-4	TRBV19	CASLQGTGISEKLFF
TRBJ2-6	TRBV7-6	CASSLTSSGANVLTF
TRBJ1-1	TRBV27	CASSRDRGNTEAFF
TRBJ1-5	TRBV19	CASSIGAQNNQPQHF
TRBJ1-1	TRBV29-1	CSVEGREVPEAFF
TRBJ1-1	TRBV6-2/TRBV6-3	CASSSGLNTEAFF
TRBJ2-3	TRBV2	CASRTSGRADTQYF
TRBJ2-6	TRBV19	CASSPSSGANVLTF